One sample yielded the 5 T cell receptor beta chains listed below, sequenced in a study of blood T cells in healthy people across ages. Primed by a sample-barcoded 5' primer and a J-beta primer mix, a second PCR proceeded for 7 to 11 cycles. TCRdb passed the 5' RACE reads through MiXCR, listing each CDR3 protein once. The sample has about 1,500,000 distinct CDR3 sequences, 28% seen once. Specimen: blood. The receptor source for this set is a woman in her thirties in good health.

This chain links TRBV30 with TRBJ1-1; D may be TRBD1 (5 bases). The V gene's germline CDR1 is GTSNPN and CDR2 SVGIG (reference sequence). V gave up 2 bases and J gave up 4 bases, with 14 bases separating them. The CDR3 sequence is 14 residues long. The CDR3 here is CAWSRGRAATEAFF. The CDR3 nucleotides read TGTGCCTGGAGTCGGGGCAGGGCGGCCACTGAAGCTTTCTTT.

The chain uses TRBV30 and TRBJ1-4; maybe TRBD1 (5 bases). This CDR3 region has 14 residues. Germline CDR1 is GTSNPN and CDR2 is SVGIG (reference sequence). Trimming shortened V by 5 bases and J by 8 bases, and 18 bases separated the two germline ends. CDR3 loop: CAWATGTSLEKLFF. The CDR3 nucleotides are TGTGCCTGGGCGACCGGGACTAGCTTGGAAAAACTGTTTTTT.

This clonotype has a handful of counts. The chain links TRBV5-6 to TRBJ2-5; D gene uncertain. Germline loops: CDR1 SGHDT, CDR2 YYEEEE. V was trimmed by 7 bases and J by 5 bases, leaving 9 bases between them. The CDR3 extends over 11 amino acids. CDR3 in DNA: TGTGCCAGCGCCATCGGCGAGACCCAGTACTTC. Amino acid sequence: CASAIGETQYF.

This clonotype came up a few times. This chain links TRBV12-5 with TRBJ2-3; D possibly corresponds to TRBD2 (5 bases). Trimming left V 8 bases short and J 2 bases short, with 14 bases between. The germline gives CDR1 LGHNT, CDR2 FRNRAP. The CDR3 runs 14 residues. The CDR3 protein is CASPSGPTTDTQYF. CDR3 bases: TGTGCTAGTCCGAGCGGACCTACCACAGATACGCAGTATTTT.

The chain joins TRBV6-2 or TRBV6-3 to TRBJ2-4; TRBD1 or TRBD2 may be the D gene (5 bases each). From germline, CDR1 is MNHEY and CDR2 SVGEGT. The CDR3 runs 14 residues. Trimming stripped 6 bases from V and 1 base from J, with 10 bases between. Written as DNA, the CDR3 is TGTGCCAGCAGATTCGAGGGGGCCAAAAACATTCAGTACTTC. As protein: CASRFEGAKNIQYF.